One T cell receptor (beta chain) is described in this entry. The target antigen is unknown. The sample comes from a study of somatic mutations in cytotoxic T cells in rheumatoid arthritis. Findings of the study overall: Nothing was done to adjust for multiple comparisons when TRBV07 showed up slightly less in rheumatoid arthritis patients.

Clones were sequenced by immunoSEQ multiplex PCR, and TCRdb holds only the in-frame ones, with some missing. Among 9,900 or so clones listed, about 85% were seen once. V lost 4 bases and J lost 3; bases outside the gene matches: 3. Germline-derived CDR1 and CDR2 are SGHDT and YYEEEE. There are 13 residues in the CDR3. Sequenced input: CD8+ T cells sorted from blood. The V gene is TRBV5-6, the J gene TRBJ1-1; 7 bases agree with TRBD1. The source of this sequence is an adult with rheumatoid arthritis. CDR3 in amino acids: CASSVRGHTEAFF. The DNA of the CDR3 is TGTGCCAGCAGCGTGAGGGGGCACACTGAAGCTTTCTTT.